Shown below are 14 T cell receptor beta chains from a single sample sequenced in a study of blood T cell repertoires in COVID-19 (dated by TCRdb to the early 2020s). Libraries were made using the immunoSEQ multiplex PCR assay. The clones in this table, taken by TCRdb from immuneACCESS, are in-frame only. Not every clone is retained; where verified, under half of the shortfall comes from an unresolved V gene, and the cause of the rest is unknown. This sample has around 15,000 clones in its table, and around 82% of those were observed once. The top ten hold about 14% of the sample. The material sequenced was peripheral blood. The receptors originated from a human donor in a cohort sampled during active COVID-19.

In this sample, this clone turned up once. The rearrangement uses TRBV5-6 and TRBJ2-7, with 8 positions matching TRBD1. The germline V gene encodes CDR1 SGHDT and CDR2 YYEEEE. Trimming at V came to 0 bases and at J to 5 bases, leaving 10 bases not matched to a gene. There are 16 residues in the CDR3. CDR3 coding DNA: TGTGCCAGCAGCTTGGGGGCCGGGACAGGCGTCCACGAGCAGTACTTC. Residues: CASSLGAGTGVHEQYF.

This clone was seen only a few times. This chain connects TRBV6-1 to TRBJ1-2; D is undetermined. CDR1 and CDR2 (germline): MNHNS, SASEGT. Trimming pared 2 bases from V and 2 bases from J, leaving 9 bases between. The CDR3 length is 14 residues. CDR3 DNA: TGTGCCAGCAGTGAATCCCCACTAAACTATGGCTACACCTTC. It codes for CASSESPLNYGYTF.

This chain joins TRBV3-1 (or the pseudogene TRBV3-2) and TRBJ1-3, with 9 bases fitting TRBD1. Losses at the gene ends were 4 bases for V and 1 base for J; bases not matched to a gene: 8. Germline loops: CDR1 LGHDT, CDR2 YNNKEL (reference sequence). The CDR3 sequence is 17 residues long. The CDR3 DNA reads TGTGCCAGCAGCCTAAGGGGCGGGACAGGGTCTGGAAACACCATATATTTT. It codes for CASSLRGGTGSGNTIYF.

The chain is built from TRBV5-8 and TRBJ2-3, with TRBD1 matching 9 bases. The germline CDR1 and CDR2 sequences are SGHTS and YDEGEE. This CDR3 spans 15 amino acids. V trimming: 3 bases; J trimming: 2 bases; junction bases outside the gene matches: 4. The CDR3 DNA sequence: TGTGCCAGCAGCTCAGACAGGGGGTACACAGATACGCAGTATTTT. Encoded protein: CASSSDRGYTDTQYF.

In its sample, this clone was seen once. This sequence joins TRBV10-3 and TRBJ2-2; TRBD1 matches at 9 bases. Germline CDR1 is ENHRY and CDR2 is SYGVKD. V was pared by 4 bases and J by 3 bases, with 6 bases of the junction left unmatched. The CDR3 covers 16 residues. CDR3: CAISALTGGDTGELFF. For the CDR3, the DNA is TGTGCCATCAGTGCCCTAACAGGGGGCGACACCGGGGAGCTGTTTTTT.

The genes are TRBV7-2 and TRBJ2-1; D is ambiguous. This CDR3 has 14 amino acids. With 1 base removed from V and 6 bases from J, the gap between germline ends came to 10 bases. CDR1 SGHTA and CDR2 FQGNSA come from the germline V gene. The CDR3 is CASSLDPRLNEQFF. CDR3 nucleotide sequence: TGTGCCAGCAGCTTAGATCCGCGTCTCAATGAGCAGTTCTTC.

This clone occurred once. This chain connects TRBV7-9 to TRBJ2-7; TRBD1 matches 10 bases. V gave up 5 bases and J gave up 3 bases; unmatched junction bases: 4. Germline assignment: CDR1 SEHNR and CDR2 FQNEAQ (reference sequence). The CDR3 totals 14 residues. The CDR3 sequence: CASSLRTGGYEQYF. The DNA for the CDR3 is TGTGCCAGCAGCCTAAGGACAGGGGGCTACGAGCAGTACTTC.

The chain carries TRBV13 and TRBJ2-6; D uncertain. There are 14 residues in the CDR3. V lost 5 bases to trimming and J lost 0 bases, with 5 bases between them. Per the germline V gene, CDR1 is PRHDT and CDR2 is FYEKMQ (reference sequence). This CDR3 reads CASSPSSGANVLTF. The DNA for the CDR3 is TGTGCCAGCAGCCCGAGCTCTGGGGCCAACGTCCTGACTTTC. The entire variable domain, with the rest obtained from reference TRBV13 and TRBJ2-6, is as follows: AAGVIQSPRHLIKEKRETATLKCYPIPRHDTVYWYQQGPGQDPQFLISFYEKMQSDKGSIPDRFSAQQFSDYHSELNMSSLELGDSALYFCASSPSSGANVLTFGAGSRLTVL.

The chain links TRBV5-4 to TRBJ2-1, with D perhaps matching TRBD1 (6 bases). Trimming left V 3 bases short and J 9 bases short, with 25 bases between. Germline V gives CDR1 SGHNT, CDR2 YYREEE (reference sequence). The CDR3 sequence is 17 residues long. CDR3 sequence reads: CASSSLGAGDGGGEQFF. The CDR3 coding sequence is TGTGCCAGCAGCTCGCTAGGGGCAGGGGATGGAGGAGGTGAGCAGTTCTTC.

The chain is built from TRBV9 and TRBJ2-2; 9 nucleotides line up with TRBD1. With V trimmed by 0 bases and J by 3 bases, 0 bases remained unmatched. Germline V CDR1 and CDR2: SGDLS, YYNGEE. This CDR3 has 15 amino acids. CDR3 protein: CASSVGTGDTGELFF. The CDR3 DNA reads as TGTGCCAGCAGCGTAGGGACAGGGGACACCGGGGAGCTGTTTTTT. Variable domain in full (rest from reference TRBV9 and TRBJ2-2): DSGVTQTPKHLITATGQRVTLRCSPRSGDLSVYWYQQSLDQGLQFLIQYYNGEERAKGNILERFSAQQFPDLHSELNLSSLELGDSALYFCASSVGTGDTGELFFGEGSRLTVL.

The chain recombines TRBV20-1 with TRBJ2-7; TRBD2 matches 7 bases. CDR1 is DFQATT, CDR2 SNEGSKA, per germline (reference sequence). CDR3 length: 14 residues. V shed 3 bases, J shed 3 bases, and the junction held 8 bases outside the gene matches. CDR3 coding DNA: TGCAGTGCTAGTTCAGCGGGAATCGTCTACGAGCAGTACTTC. Its translation: CSASSAGIVYEQYF.

The count of this clone is one. The V call is TRBV28, the J call TRBJ1-4; D perhaps matches TRBD1 (6 bases). Germline V CDR1 and CDR2: MDHEN, SYDVKM. Trimming pared 10 bases from V and 6 bases from J, leaving 9 bases between. This CDR3 spans 11 amino acids. In DNA, the CDR3 is TGTGCCATACAGGGACATGAAAAACTGTTTTTT. Translated: CAIQGHEKLFF.

The chain uses TRBV6-9 and TRBJ2-5; D remains ambiguous. The CDR3 extends over 14 amino acids. CDR1 and CDR2 from the germline V gene are MNHGY and SVAAGI. The V and J ends lost 7 bases and 1 base respectively, with 13 bases between them. Here the CDR3 reads CASTNRRGQETQYF. DNA for the CDR3: TGTGCCAGCACCAATCGCAGAGGCCAAGAGACCCAGTACTTC.

This clone was counted a few times. The chain links TRBV28 to TRBJ1-5; no definite D call. Germline-derived CDR1 and CDR2 are MDHEN and SYDVKM. Trimming cost V 4 bases and J 3 bases, with 10 bases left between them. The CDR3 has 14 amino acids. As DNA, the CDR3 is TGTGCCAGCAGTTGGACGGGGAACAATCAGCCCCAGCATTTT. This codes for CASSWTGNNQPQHF.